The 9 T cell receptor beta chains in this list originate from one sample, sequenced in a study of cytomegalovirus exposure and HLA in healthy donors. The method was immunoSEQ multiplex PCR; TCRdb's version includes in-frame clones alone and lacks a portion of them. This table has about 50,000 clones, 93% appearing once. Input material: PBMCs. All receptors come from a woman aged 18 to 35 in good health and CMV-seropositive.

V gene TRBV10-2 combines with J gene TRBJ1-3, with D possibly matching TRBD1 (5 bases). This CDR3 region has 12 residues. V shed 7 bases and J shed 11 bases, with 15 bases lying between them. Germline CDR1 is WSHSY and CDR2 is SAAADI. CDR3 in amino acids: CASIRALCAIYF. Here the CDR3 DNA reads TGCGCCAGCATCAGGGCTCTTTGCGCCATATATTTT.

This sequence joins TRBV20-1 and TRBJ1-5; TRBD1 agrees at 8 bases. CDR3 length equals 11 residues. Trimming cost V 5 bases and J 11 bases; bases outside gene matches: 5. Germline CDR1 is DFQATT and CDR2 is SNEGSKA (reference sequence). The CDR3 sequence: CSAENRGTQHF. The DNA for the CDR3 is TGCAGTGCTGAAAACAGGGGGACCCAGCATTTT.

The J gene is TRBJ1-1, the V gene TRBV30; TRBD1 aligns across 9 bases. The germline gives CDR1 GTSNPN, CDR2 SVGIG (reference sequence). The CDR3 totals 14 residues. Unmatched junction bases numbered 8, after V lost 4 bases and J lost 5 bases. The CDR3 here is CAWIYRGRGTEAFF. The DNA for the CDR3 is TGTGCCTGGATCTACAGGGGGCGGGGGACTGAAGCTTTCTTT.

By proportion, this clone is medium-sized (0.01 to 0.1%). This chain links TRBV6-5 with TRBJ2-1, with 11 nucleotides matching TRBD2. V gave up 4 bases and J gave up 7 bases; unmatched junction bases: 3. Germline V gene data show CDR1 as MNHEY and CDR2 as SVGAGI. The CDR3 totals 14 residues. CDR3 in amino acids: CASSLAGGPNEQFF. For the CDR3, the DNA is TGTGCCAGCAGTTTAGCGGGGGGGCCAAATGAGCAGTTCTTC.

The V call is TRBV28, the J call TRBJ1-1, with D possibly being TRBD1 (5 bases). Trimming cost V 1 base and J 3 bases, with 21 bases left between them. This CDR3 spans 18 amino acids. Looked up from germline, CDR1 is MDHEN and CDR2 is SYDVKM. For the CDR3, the DNA is TGTGCCAGCAGTTTATCAGGGTCGCGGGGGGGGAGGTACACTGAAGCTTTCTTT. Amino acid sequence: CASSLSGSRGGRYTEAFF.

This chain uses TRBV4-2 with TRBJ1-1; 7 bases align to TRBD1. After removal of 1 base from V and 1 base from J, the junction contained 6 bases not matched to a gene. The CDR3 is 16 residues long. The germline V gene has CDR1 LGHNA and CDR2 YNFKEQ. CDR3 nucleotides: TGTGCCAGCAGCCAAGGTACCGGGACAGCGAACACTGAAGCTTTCTTT. This sequence encodes CASSQGTGTANTEAFF.

The chain has TRBV27 and TRBJ2-5; the D gene is possibly TRBD2 (6 bases). Germline V lookup: CDR1 MNHEY, CDR2 SMNVEV (reference sequence). V lost 5 bases, J lost 4 bases, and 17 bases lay in between. This CDR3 region has 15 residues. The CDR3 is CASSSGFEGLETQYF. The CDR3 DNA sequence: TGTGCCAGCAGTAGCGGGTTTGAGGGGCTAGAGACCCAGTACTTC.

The rearrangement links TRBV27 to TRBJ2-1; perhaps TRBD1 as D (5 bases). CDR3 length equals 14 residues. Trimming took off 2 bases at V and 3 bases at J, with 8 bases between the two ends. Germline assignment: CDR1 MNHEY and CDR2 SMNVEV (reference sequence). The CDR3 DNA reads TGTGCCAGCAGTTTAGTGCAGGGCTACAATGAGCAGTTCTTC. Translating gives CASSLVQGYNEQFF.

This chain uses TRBV2 with TRBJ1-2; tentative D call: TRBD1 (6 bases). Germline V gene lookup returns CDR1 SNHLY and CDR2 FYNNEI. The CDR3 loop spans 15 amino acids. V shed 3 bases and J shed 5 bases, with 16 bases lying between them. DNA for the CDR3: TGTGCCAGCAGTGACGTGTTCCAAGGGGGATATGGCTACACCTTC. Its protein product is CASSDVFQGGYGYTF.